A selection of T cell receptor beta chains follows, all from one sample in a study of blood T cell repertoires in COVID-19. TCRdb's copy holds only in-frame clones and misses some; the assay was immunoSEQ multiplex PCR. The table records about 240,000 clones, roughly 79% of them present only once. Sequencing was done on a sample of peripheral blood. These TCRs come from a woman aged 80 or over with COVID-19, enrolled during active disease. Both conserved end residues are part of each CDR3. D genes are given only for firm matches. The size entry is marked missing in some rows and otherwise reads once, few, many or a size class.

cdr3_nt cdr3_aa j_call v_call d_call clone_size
TGTGCCAGCCGCCCTGGGGGACAGGCTGACTATGGCTACACCTTC CASRPGGQADYGYTF TRBJ1-2 TRBV6-6 TRBD1 -
TGTGCCAGCTCAGCCACACTTGGGACAGATAATGAAAAACTGTTTTTT CASSATLGTDNEKLFF TRBJ1-4 TRBV18 TRBD1 -
TGCGCCAGCAGCTTGGCCGTTAGCGGGGTCACAGATACGCAGTATTTT CASSLAVSGVTDTQYF TRBJ2-3 TRBV5-1 TRBD2 -
TGTGCCAGCAGCTTAGATGGGACTAGCGGGAGGGGAGAGACCCAGTACTTC CASSLDGTSGRGETQYF TRBJ2-5 TRBV7-2 TRBD2 -
TGTGCCAGCAGCCAAGGGGCGAACAATCAGCCCCAGCATTTT CASSQGANNQPQHF TRBJ1-5 TRBV16 - -
TGCGCCAGCAGCGTCGGGACTAGCGGCTACAATGAGCAGTTCTTC CASSVGTSGYNEQFF TRBJ2-1 TRBV5-1 TRBD2 few
TGTGCCAGCAGTCGAGGACTGAATGAAAAACTGTTTTTT CASSRGLNEKLFF TRBJ1-4 TRBV14 - -
TGTGCCAGCAGTAGGGGGGGATTCTACGAGCAGTACTTC CASSRGGFYEQYF TRBJ2-7 TRBV6-5 - few
TGTGCCATCAGTGAGTCGAGAGACCTCACGGGGTCCGTGGGGGCCAAAAACATTCAGTACTTC CAISESRDLTGSVGAKNIQYF TRBJ2-4 TRBV10-3 - few
TGTGCCAGCAGCTTACGGCGGGAACTCTCTGGGGCCAACGTCCTGACTTTC CASSLRRELSGANVLTF TRBJ2-6 TRBV7-8 - -
TGTGCCAGCAGAATAGACAGTTATCAGCCCCAGCATTTT CASRIDSYQPQHF TRBJ1-5 TRBV12-3/TRBV12-4 - -
TGTGCCACCAGCAGATGGGGCACGAACACCGGGGAGCTGTTTTTT CATSRWGTNTGELFF TRBJ2-2 TRBV15 - -
TGTGCCAGTAGTATCGGGGGGGGCCAAGAGACCCAGTACTTC CASSIGGGQETQYF TRBJ2-5 TRBV19 TRBD2 -
TGTGCCAGCCGCCGGGACAGGGGCCGATCTCTAATGAACACTGAAGCTTTCTTT CASRRDRGRSLMNTEAFF TRBJ1-1 TRBV7-9 TRBD1 -
TGTGCCAGCAGCTACCGGGACAGGGGCACAGATACGCAGTATTTT CASSYRDRGTDTQYF TRBJ2-3 TRBV13 TRBD1 -
TGTGCCAGCGCCCGGGACATTCAGTACTATGGCTACACCTTC CASARDIQYYGYTF TRBJ1-2 TRBV7-2 - -
TGTGCCAGCTCACCCCAGACAGGGGCGGGTGGCTACACCTTC CASSPQTGAGGYTF TRBJ1-2 TRBV18 TRBD1 -
TGTGCCTGGAGTGTTAATAGCCTCTCCTACGAGCAGTACTTC CAWSVNSLSYEQYF TRBJ2-7 TRBV30 - -
TGTGCCAGTAGTATGGTCGCGACGGCTCGGAGAAAACTGTTTTTT CASSMVATARRKLFF TRBJ1-4 TRBV19 - once
TGTGCCAGCAGTTCTAAAGGACAGTCAGAAGAGACCCAGTACTTC CASSSKGQSEETQYF TRBJ2-5 TRBV7-9 - few
TGTGCCAGCAGCTTAGCTATGAGCTACACCGGGGAGCTGTTTTTT CASSLAMSYTGELFF TRBJ2-2 TRBV7-2 - -
TGTGCCAGCAGCCTATACTCCTACAATGAGCAGTTCTTC CASSLYSYNEQFF TRBJ2-1 TRBV4-2 - -
TGCAGCTCCGGGGGAAATGAAGCTTTCTTT CSSGGNEAFF TRBJ1-1 TRBV29-1 - -
TGTGCCTGGAAGCCAGGGCCTAACTATGGCTACACCTTC CAWKPGPNYGYTF TRBJ1-2 TRBV30 - once
TGTGCCAGCTCACCAGAGGCGCGGCCCCAGCATTTT CASSPEARPQHF TRBJ1-5 TRBV18 - -
TGTGCCAGCAGTCGCCGGGACGAGCAGTACTTC CASSRRDEQYF TRBJ2-7 TRBV5-6 - once